The 17 T cell receptor beta chains given below trace back to one sample, sequenced in a study of blood T cell repertoires in COVID-19. The method was immunoSEQ multiplex PCR; TCRdb's version includes in-frame clones alone and lacks a portion of them. This repertoire shows 150,000 to 200,000 clones, 75% to 80% found once; its top ten account for about 26%. Source material: peripheral blood. The source is a woman in her seventies with acute or convalescent COVID-19.

The genes are TRBV18 and TRBJ2-6; TRBD1 might be the D (6 bases). V lost 6 bases and J lost 0, with 12 bases in between. The V gene's germline CDR1 is KGHSH and CDR2 LQKENI. The CDR3 totals 16 residues. CDR3 in DNA: TGTGCCAGCTCTTCGGGACATAGCTCTGGGGCCAACGTCCTGACTTTC. Encoded protein: CASSSGHSSGANVLTF.

This clone was recorded once. This chain uses TRBV2 with TRBJ2-3; 9 bases fit TRBD2. CDR1 SNHLY and CDR2 FYNNEI come from the germline V gene. The CDR3 sequence is 14 residues long. J was trimmed by 6 bases and V by 4 bases; bases with no gene match: 5. The CDR3 spells CASSVPAGGDTQYF. Written as DNA, the CDR3 is TGTGCCAGCAGTGTTCCAGCGGGAGGTGATACGCAGTATTTT.

The table lists this clone with a count of one. This rearrangement joins TRBV12-3 or TRBV12-4 to TRBJ2-7, with D unclear. The CDR3 covers 13 residues. Trimming cost V 1 base and J 2 bases, with 6 bases left between them. CDR3 region: CASSLESPYEQYF. The CDR3 DNA reads as TGTGCCAGCAGTTTAGAAAGCCCCTACGAGCAGTACTTC.

This clone was detected a few times. V is TRBV19 and J is TRBJ1-2; the D gene is possibly TRBD1 (6 bases). V dropped 5 bases and J dropped 14 bases, with 18 bases sitting between them. The CDR3 is made up of 12 amino acids. Germline values: CDR1 LNHDA, CDR2 SQIVND (reference sequence). The CDR3 protein is CASSLSQGITTF. The CDR3 DNA follows: TGTGCCAGTAGTCTCTCGCAGGGGATTACTACCTTC.

This clone was observed once. The chain links TRBV28 to TRBJ2-6; 7 nucleotides align to TRBD1. Germline-derived CDR1 and CDR2 are MDHEN and SYDVKM. This CDR3 is 17 amino acids long. The ends lost 0 bases at V and 2 bases at J; junction bases unmatched: 4. The CDR3 sequence is CASSLWAGGTGANVLTF. DNA for the CDR3: TGTGCCAGCAGTTTATGGGCAGGGGGAACTGGGGCCAACGTCCTGACTTTC.

This chain links TRBV7-3 with TRBJ2-1, with TRBD2 matching 7 bases. With V trimmed by 5 bases and J by 2 bases, 6 bases remained unmatched. The germline V gene encodes CDR1 SGHTA and CDR2 FQGTGA. This CDR3 region has 15 residues. The CDR3 DNA reads TGTGCCAGCAGCAAGCTAGCGGAACCCTACAATGAGCAGTTCTTC. The encoded protein is CASSKLAEPYNEQFF.

The V call is TRBV9, the J call TRBJ1-6, with D possibly being TRBD1 (6 bases). Trimming took off 3 bases at V and 7 bases at J, with 14 bases between the two ends. CDR3 length: 15 amino acids. From germline, CDR1 is SGDLS and CDR2 YYNGEE. The CDR3: CASSAMTGGNSPLHF. DNA of the CDR3: TGTGCCAGCAGCGCCATGACAGGCGGCAATTCACCCCTCCACTTT.

The rearrangement uses TRBV7-2 and TRBJ2-3; weak D call: TRBD2 (5 bases). CDR1 is SGHTA and CDR2 is FQGNSA in the germline V gene. The CDR3 is 14 residues long. With 5 bases removed from V and 4 bases from J, the gap between germline ends came to 13 bases. CDR3 in DNA: TGTGCCAGCAGCCCTGCAGGAGGAGCAGATACGCAGTATTTT. This gives the protein CASSPAGGADTQYF.

The rearrangement joins TRBV6-1 to TRBJ1-3; D may be TRBD1 (6 bases). V gave up 4 bases and J gave up 3 bases, with 16 bases separating them. The germline gives CDR1 MNHNS, CDR2 SASEGT. The CDR3 totals 16 residues. The CDR3: CASSVLGAAYGNTIYF. The CDR3 nucleotides are TGTGCCAGCAGTGTGTTGGGGGCAGCCTATGGAAACACCATATATTTT.

This sequence joins TRBV6-1 and TRBJ1-2; 9 bases align to TRBD1. The CDR3 totals 15 residues. Germline CDR1 reads MNHNS; CDR2 reads SASEGT. Losses at the gene ends were 0 bases for V and 8 bases for J; bases not matched to a gene: 7. The CDR3 loop is CASSEALTGGRGYTF. CDR3 nucleotides: TGTGCCAGCAGTGAAGCGCTGACAGGGGGAAGGGGCTACACCTTC.

This sequence joins TRBV2 and TRBJ2-5; 8 bases are shared with TRBD2. CDR3 length equals 16 residues. Trimming cost V 6 bases and J 3 bases; bases outside gene matches: 12. CDR1 and CDR2 (germline): SNHLY, FYNNEI. The CDR3 protein is CASRGSAGGPKETQYF. In nucleotides, the CDR3 is TGTGCCAGCAGGGGTAGTGCGGGAGGCCCCAAAGAGACCCAGTACTTC.

This chain connects TRBV5-6 to TRBJ1-2; 9 bases are shared with TRBD1. V lost 2 bases, J lost 6 bases, and 17 bases stayed unmatched. Germline CDR1 reads SGHDT; CDR2 reads YYEEEE. The CDR3 runs 18 residues. The CDR3 sequence is CASSFIARWGQGFDGYTF. The CDR3 DNA reads as TGTGCCAGCAGCTTCATCGCTCGCTGGGGACAGGGTTTTGATGGCTACACCTTC.

The CDR3 reads CASSAKGLAGGPSTDTQYF. DNA for the CDR3: TGTGCCAGCAGCGCGAAGGGACTAGCGGGAGGGCCGAGCACAGATACGCAGTATTTT. The genes are TRBV7-2 and TRBJ2-3; TRBD2 matches at 16 bases. The V gene end was trimmed by 5 bases and the J gene end by 0 bases; junction bases not matched to a gene: 8. Per the germline V gene, CDR1 is SGHTA and CDR2 is FQGNSA. This CDR3 has 19 amino acids.

The chain joins TRBV29-1 to TRBJ2-7, with 7 bases aligning to TRBD1. Germline V gene lookup returns CDR1 SQVTM and CDR2 ANQGSEA. CDR3 length: 11 amino acids. Unmatched junction bases numbered 2, after V lost 7 bases and J lost 2 bases. The CDR3 sequence: CSGGQAYEQYF. As DNA, the CDR3 is TGCAGCGGTGGACAGGCCTACGAGCAGTACTTC.

The J gene is TRBJ1-1, the V gene TRBV10-2; no clear D. V lost 7 bases and J 0 bases, leaving 3 bases between the germline ends. CDR3 length equals 11 residues. Germline-derived CDR1 and CDR2 are WSHSY and SAAADI. CDR3 coding DNA: TGCGCCAGCACAATGAACACTGAAGCTTTCTTT. This encodes CASTMNTEAFF.

This clone was counted only a few times. The chain combines TRBV27 with TRBJ1-2; D is unresolved. Trimming left V 6 bases short and J 3 bases short, with 20 bases between. This CDR3 contains 16 residues. The germline gives CDR1 MNHEY, CDR2 SMNVEV (reference sequence). CDR3 protein: CASSPYAEGGYYGYTF. The CDR3 coding sequence is TGTGCCAGCAGCCCTTACGCGGAGGGCGGTTACTATGGCTACACCTTC.

This sequence joins TRBV19 and TRBJ1-1, with 7 bases lining up with TRBD1. The V gene's germline CDR1 is LNHDA and CDR2 SQIVND (reference sequence). V shed 7 bases, J shed 3 bases, and the junction held 8 bases outside the gene matches. The CDR3 runs to 14 residues. The CDR3 spells CASKGDRIYTEAFF. The DNA of the CDR3 is TGTGCCAGTAAGGGGGACAGAATCTACACTGAAGCTTTCTTT. Complete variable domain (other parts from reference TRBV19 and TRBJ1-1): DGGITQSPKYLFRKEGQNVTLSCEQNLNHDAMYWYRQDPGQGLRLIYYSQIVNDFQKGDIAEGYSVSREKKESFPLTVTSAQKNPTAFYLCASKGDRIYTEAFFGQGTRLTVV.